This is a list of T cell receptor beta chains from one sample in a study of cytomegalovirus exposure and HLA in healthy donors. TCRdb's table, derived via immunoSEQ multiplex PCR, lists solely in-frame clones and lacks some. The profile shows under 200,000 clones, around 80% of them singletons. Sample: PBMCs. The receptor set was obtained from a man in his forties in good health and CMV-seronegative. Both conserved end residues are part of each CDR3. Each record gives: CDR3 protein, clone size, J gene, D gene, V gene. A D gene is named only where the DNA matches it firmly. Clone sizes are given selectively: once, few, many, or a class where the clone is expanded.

CASSPIVSGGTDTQYF | . | TRBJ2-3 | TRBD2 | TRBV18
CATSGVGGYGYTF | once | TRBJ1-2 | . | TRBV19
CASSSLGGTGNQPQHF | few | TRBJ1-5 | TRBD1 | TRBV19
CASGFKEAGQGIGYTF | once | TRBJ1-2 | TRBD1 | TRBV12-5
CASSIGTGRSETQYF | . | TRBJ2-5 | TRBD1 | TRBV19
CASSPTVDRANTEAFF | . | TRBJ1-1 | TRBD1 | TRBV5-1
CASSLLQGKGTGANVLTF | . | TRBJ2-6 | . | TRBV5-6
CASSGWASYEQYF | . | TRBJ2-7 | . | TRBV25-1
CASAHRGGLSYEQYF | . | TRBJ2-7 | . | TRBV23-1
CASSSQVAKNIQYF | once | TRBJ2-4 | . | TRBV13
CASSGTGSLGQYF | . | TRBJ2-7 | TRBD1 | TRBV5-1
CASSFDRAYEQYF | . | TRBJ2-7 | TRBD1 | TRBV5-1
CASSIWGVGAKNIQYF | . | TRBJ2-4 | . | TRBV19
CASSLATGGGLLSSYNEQFF | . | TRBJ2-1 | TRBD1 | TRBV5-1
CASSPASGLARYNEQFF | . | TRBJ2-1 | TRBD2 | TRBV5-4
CASSLLAGPTDTQYF | . | TRBJ2-3 | TRBD2 | TRBV7-3
CASSMDRESEQFF | . | TRBJ2-1 | TRBD1 | TRBV19
CSVRREGANVLTF | . | TRBJ2-6 | . | TRBV29-1
CASSQDSSPSLAKNIQYF | once | TRBJ2-4 | . | TRBV4-3
CASTRSGGNSVNEKLFF | . | TRBJ1-4 | . | TRBV25-1
CASRPLGLNTGELFF | . | TRBJ2-2 | . | TRBV7-9
CASSYSIVGPIYGYTF | few | TRBJ1-2 | . | TRBV6-5
CASSQDFRSTDTQYF | once | TRBJ2-3 | . | TRBV4-3
CASRVSGGAYEQYF | . | TRBJ2-7 | TRBD2 | TRBV6-5
CASSSLYEQYF | . | TRBJ2-7 | . | TRBV5-1
CASSSQGANYGYTF | . | TRBJ1-2 | TRBD1 | TRBV5-6
CASSLIGQGATGELFF | few | TRBJ2-2 | TRBD1 | TRBV19
CAISAGTTLEQYF | . | TRBJ2-7 | TRBD2 | TRBV10-3
CAWSVQGNQPQHF | once | TRBJ1-5 | . | TRBV30
CASSPGTDRRTQETQYF | . | TRBJ2-5 | . | TRBV5-8
CAWSPGEGDTQYF | once | TRBJ2-3 | TRBD2 | TRBV30
CASSRGQWGYNEQFF | . | TRBJ2-1 | . | TRBV5-6
CASSLVGQGAGDTQYF | . | TRBJ2-3 | TRBD1 | TRBV7-9
CASSEVTGPYGYTF | . | TRBJ1-2 | TRBD1 | TRBV6-1
CASSLHGTGDYNSPLHF | . | TRBJ1-6 | TRBD1 | TRBV5-1
CASSRPGLSYEQYF | . | TRBJ2-7 | . | TRBV23-1
CASSTGQWSEQYF | . | TRBJ2-7 | . | TRBV27
CAISGTGNTEAFF | . | TRBJ1-1 | . | TRBV10-3
CASSLRGDSSYNEQFF | few | TRBJ2-1 | . | TRBV9
CASSPRVNTEAFF | . | TRBJ1-1 | . | TRBV27
CASSPSGRETQYF | . | TRBJ2-5 | TRBD2 | TRBV6-6
CASSPRGLGSPLHF | few | TRBJ1-6 | TRBD1 | TRBV14
CASSLDSRNQPQHF | once | TRBJ1-5 | . | TRBV7-2
CASTPSLGSTEAFF | . | TRBJ1-1 | . | TRBV19
CASSPTGTRAGDTQYF | . | TRBJ2-3 | . | TRBV18
CAISVERLAAVSYNEQFF | . | TRBJ2-1 | TRBD2 | TRBV10-3
CASSDRELYEQYF | . | TRBJ2-7 | . | TRBV25-1
CASSSRPSGSTDTQYF | few | TRBJ2-3 | TRBD2 | TRBV7-2
CSVESGRGIDEQYF | . | TRBJ2-7 | TRBD1 | TRBV29-1
CASSLERLAGGRNHNEQFF | . | TRBJ2-1 | TRBD2 | TRBV7-9
CASSFRGQNSPLHF | few | TRBJ1-6 | TRBD1 | TRBV7-8
CASSFIPEAANYGYTF | . | TRBJ1-2 | . | TRBV5-5
CASSIDGRSTGEQFF | . | TRBJ2-1 | TRBD2 | TRBV19
CASSTGQINSNQPQHF | . | TRBJ1-5 | . | TRBV5-6
CASSTTGGSYNEQFF | . | TRBJ2-1 | TRBD1 | TRBV5-1
CASSGKRMGGELFF | once | TRBJ2-2 | . | TRBV2
CASSPNRERTEAFF | . | TRBJ1-1 | . | TRBV5-1
CASREDRGNQPQHF | . | TRBJ1-5 | TRBD1 | TRBV2